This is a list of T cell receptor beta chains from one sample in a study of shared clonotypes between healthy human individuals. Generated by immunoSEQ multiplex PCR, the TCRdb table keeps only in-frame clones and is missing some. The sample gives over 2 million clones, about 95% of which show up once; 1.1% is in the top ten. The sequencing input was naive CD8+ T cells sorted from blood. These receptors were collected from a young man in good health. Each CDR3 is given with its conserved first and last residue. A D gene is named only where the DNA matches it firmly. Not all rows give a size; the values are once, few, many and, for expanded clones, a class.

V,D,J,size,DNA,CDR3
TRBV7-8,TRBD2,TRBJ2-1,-,TGTGCCAGCAGCTTAGCGCTAGCGGGGGCTCCCTCCTACAATGAGCAGTTCTTC,CASSLALAGAPSYNEQFF
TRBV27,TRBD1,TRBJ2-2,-,TGTGCCAGCAGTTCAATCGGACAGGGTGTCTTATGGCTGTTTTTT,CASSSIGQGVLWLFF
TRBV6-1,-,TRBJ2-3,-,TGTGCCAGCAATCAGGCAGATACGCAGTATTTT,CASNQADTQYF
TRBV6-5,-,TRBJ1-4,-,TGTGCCAGCAGTCTAACGGGGGGCGGGGATGAAAAACTGTTTTTT,CASSLTGGGDEKLFF
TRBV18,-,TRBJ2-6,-,TGTGCCAGCTCACCACGAGACTCTGGGGCCAACGTCCTGACTTTC,CASSPRDSGANVLTF
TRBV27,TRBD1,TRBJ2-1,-,TGTGCCAGCAGTGGGGACAGCCTGTACAATGAGCAGTTCTTC,CASSGDSLYNEQFF
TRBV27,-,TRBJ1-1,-,TGTGCCACCCAAAGTGGGGGTCACACTGAAGCTTTCTTT,CATQSGGHTEAFF
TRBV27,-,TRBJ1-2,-,TGTGCCAGCCGCGGGGGAGGAAATGGCTACACCTTC,CASRGGGNGYTF
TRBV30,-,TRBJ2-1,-,TGTGCCTGGGGGGTTCTCGGTGAGCAGTTCTTC,CAWGVLGEQFF
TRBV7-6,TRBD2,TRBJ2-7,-,TGTGCCAGCAGCATTGGACTAGCGGGTTACGAGCAGTACTTC,CASSIGLAGYEQYF
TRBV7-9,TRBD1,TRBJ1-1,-,TGTGCCAGCAGTGAGCAGGACAGGGGGATTCACACTGAAGCTTTCTTT,CASSEQDRGIHTEAFF
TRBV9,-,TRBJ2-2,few,TGTGCCAGCAGCGTAGCGGGCACCGGGGAGCTGTTTTTT,CASSVAGTGELFF
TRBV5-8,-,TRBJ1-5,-,TGTGCCAGCAGCCCTGCCGGGCAGCCCCAGCATTTT,CASSPAGQPQHF
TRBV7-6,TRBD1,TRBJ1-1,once,TGTGCCAGCAGCTTCCGGGACAGGGGATCTGAAGCTTTCTTT,CASSFRDRGSEAFF
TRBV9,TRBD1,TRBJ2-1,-,TGTGCCAGCAGCGTAGACAGGGGGGCACACAATGAGCAGTTCTTC,CASSVDRGAHNEQFF
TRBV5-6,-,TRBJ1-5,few,TGTGCCAGCAGCTTGGGAGGGTGGGGCAATCAGCCCCAGCATTTT,CASSLGGWGNQPQHF
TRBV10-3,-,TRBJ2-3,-,TGTGCCATCAATGGCCGGGAGAGCACAGATACGCAGTATTTT,CAINGRESTDTQYF
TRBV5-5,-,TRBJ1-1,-,TGTGCCAGCAGCTTGTCTGGGATTGAAGCTTTCTTT,CASSLSGIEAFF
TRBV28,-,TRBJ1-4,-,TGTGCCAGCAGTTCTAACAGCGAAAAACTGTTTTTT,CASSSNSEKLFF
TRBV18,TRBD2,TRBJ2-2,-,TGTGCCAGCTCACCTGGACTAGCGGGAGTGTCCGGGGAGCTGTTTTTT,CASSPGLAGVSGELFF
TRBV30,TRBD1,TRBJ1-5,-,TGTGCCTGGAGACTACTAGGGTCGTCCTTGGACAGGGGGCAATCGGGTAGCAATCAGCCCCAGCATTTT,CAWRLLGSSLDRGQSGSNQPQHF
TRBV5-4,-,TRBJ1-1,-,TGTGCCAGCAGCTTTCCCCAAGGGCAGGGAGGGGGGAACACTGAAGCTTTCTTT,CASSFPQGQGGGNTEAFF
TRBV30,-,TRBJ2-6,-,TGTGCCTGGAGTGCCGCCTCTGGGGCCAACGTCCTGACTTTC,CAWSAASGANVLTF
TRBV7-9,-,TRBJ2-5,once,TGTGCCAGCAGCTACCGGGACCTCCCAGAGACCCAGTACTTC,CASSYRDLPETQYF
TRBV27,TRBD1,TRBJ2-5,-,TGTGCCAGCAGTTTTGCAGGGGGCAAGCAAGAGACCCAGTACTTC,CASSFAGGKQETQYF
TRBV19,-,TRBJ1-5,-,TGTGCCAGTAGTATGGTGGCTTACAATCAGCCCCAGCATTTT,CASSMVAYNQPQHF
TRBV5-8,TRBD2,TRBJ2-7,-,TGTGCCAGCAGCTTAGGTCTAGCGGGGATCAGCTACGAGCAGTACTTC,CASSLGLAGISYEQYF
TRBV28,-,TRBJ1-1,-,TGTGCCAGCAGTTTCAAGGGGGGTTTCTACACTGAAGCTTTCTTT,CASSFKGGFYTEAFF
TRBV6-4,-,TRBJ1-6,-,TGTGCCAGCAGCGACCCCCCCGGGGCGGACTATAATGGGCCCCTCCACTTT,CASSDPPGADYNGPLHF
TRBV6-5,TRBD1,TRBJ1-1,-,TGTGCCAGCAGCCACGGGACAGGTTGGGACACTGAAGCTTTCTTT,CASSHGTGWDTEAFF
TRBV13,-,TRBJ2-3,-,TGTGCCAGCAGCCTAGGGACCACCCCGAGCACAGATACGCAGTATTTT,CASSLGTTPSTDTQYF
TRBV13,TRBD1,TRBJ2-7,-,TGTGCCAGCAGCTCCGGACAGGGCTACGAGCAGTACTTC,CASSSGQGYEQYF
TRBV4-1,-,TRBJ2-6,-,TGCGCCAGCAGCCTCCCTGGGTTCCCTTTTTCTGGGGCCAACGTCCTGACTTTC,CASSLPGFPFSGANVLTF
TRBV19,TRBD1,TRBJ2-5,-,TGTGCCAGTAGTACCCGGACAGGGGGAGGACTAGAGACCCAGTACTTC,CASSTRTGGGLETQYF
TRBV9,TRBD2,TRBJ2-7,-,TGTGCCAGCACCCGGGGGGACTCCTACGAGCAGTACTTC,CASTRGDSYEQYF
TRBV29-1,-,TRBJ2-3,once,TGCAGCGTTGAAGACAGCACAGATACGCAGTATTTT,CSVEDSTDTQYF
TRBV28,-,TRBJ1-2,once,TGTGCCAGCGATACCCGGGACACGCCGTGGGGTTATGGCTACACCTTC,CASDTRDTPWGYGYTF
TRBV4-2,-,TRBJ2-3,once,TGTGCCAGCAGCCAAGAAGTAGGCCAGGGGTTCACAGATACGCAGTATTTT,CASSQEVGQGFTDTQYF
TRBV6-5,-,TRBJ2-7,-,TGTGCCAGCAGTTACTCGGGGCAAGGCTACGAGCAGTACTTC,CASSYSGQGYEQYF
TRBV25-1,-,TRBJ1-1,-,TGTGCCAGCAGTGGCGGGGAAAGCACTATGAACACTGAAGCTTTCTTT,CASSGGESTMNTEAFF
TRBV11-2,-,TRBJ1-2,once,TGTGCCAGCAGCATCCGGGACGGGGAGGACTATGGCTACACCTTC,CASSIRDGEDYGYTF
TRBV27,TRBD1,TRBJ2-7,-,TGTGCCAGCAGTTTATCCTGGGGGACAGGGGTTGGTGAGCAGTACTTC,CASSLSWGTGVGEQYF